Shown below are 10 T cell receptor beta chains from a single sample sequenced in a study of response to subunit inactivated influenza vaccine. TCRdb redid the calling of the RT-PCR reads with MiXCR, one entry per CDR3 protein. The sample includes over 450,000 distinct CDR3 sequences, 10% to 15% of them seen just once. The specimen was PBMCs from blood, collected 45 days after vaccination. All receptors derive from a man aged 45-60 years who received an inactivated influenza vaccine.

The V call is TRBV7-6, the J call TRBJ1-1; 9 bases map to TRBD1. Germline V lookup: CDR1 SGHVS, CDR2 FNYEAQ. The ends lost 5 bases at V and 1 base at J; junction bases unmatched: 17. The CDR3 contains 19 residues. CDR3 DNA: TGTGCCAGCAGCGGTACCAAACAGGGGGCGGGTGGCGGGAACACTGAAGCTTTCTTT. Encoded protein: CASSGTKQGAGGGNTEAFF.

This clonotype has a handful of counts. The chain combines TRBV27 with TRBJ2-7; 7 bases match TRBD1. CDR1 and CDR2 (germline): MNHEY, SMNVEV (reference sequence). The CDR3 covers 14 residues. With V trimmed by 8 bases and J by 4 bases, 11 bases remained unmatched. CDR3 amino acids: CASGSLTGMYEQYF. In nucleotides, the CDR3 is TGTGCCAGCGGGTCACTGACAGGGATGTACGAGCAGTACTTC.

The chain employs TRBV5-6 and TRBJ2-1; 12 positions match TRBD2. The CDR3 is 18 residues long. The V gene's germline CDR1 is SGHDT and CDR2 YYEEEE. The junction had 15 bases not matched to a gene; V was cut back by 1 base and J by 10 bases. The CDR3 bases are TGTGCCAGCAGCTTGAGGCTAGCGGGGGGGCCAGGTCATAACGAGCAGTTCTTC. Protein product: CASSLRLAGGPGHNEQFF.

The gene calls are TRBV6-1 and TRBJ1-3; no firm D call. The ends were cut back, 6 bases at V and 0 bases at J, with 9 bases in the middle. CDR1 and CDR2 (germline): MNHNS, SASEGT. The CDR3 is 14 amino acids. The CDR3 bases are TGTGCCAGCAGACTGCTCAGCTCTGGAAACACCATATATTTT. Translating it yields CASRLLSSGNTIYF.

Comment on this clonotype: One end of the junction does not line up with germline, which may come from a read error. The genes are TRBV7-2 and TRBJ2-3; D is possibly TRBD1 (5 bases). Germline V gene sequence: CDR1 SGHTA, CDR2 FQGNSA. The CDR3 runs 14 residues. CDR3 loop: CASTLKGSTDTQYF. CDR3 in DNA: TGTGCCAGCACCTTAAAGGGGAGCACAGATACGCAGTATTTT.

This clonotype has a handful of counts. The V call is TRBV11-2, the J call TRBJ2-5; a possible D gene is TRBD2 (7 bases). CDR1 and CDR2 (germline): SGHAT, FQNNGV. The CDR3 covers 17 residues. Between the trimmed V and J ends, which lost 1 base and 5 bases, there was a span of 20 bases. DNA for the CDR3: TGTGCCAGCAGCTTAGGGGGGGGGCACCGACTGGTTGAGACCCAGTACTTC. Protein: CASSLGGGHRLVETQYF.

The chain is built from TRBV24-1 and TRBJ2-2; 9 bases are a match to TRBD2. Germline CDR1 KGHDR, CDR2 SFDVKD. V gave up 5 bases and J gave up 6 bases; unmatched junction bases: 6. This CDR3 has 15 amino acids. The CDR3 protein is CATSGPGLAPGELFF. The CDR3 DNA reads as TGTGCCACCAGTGGTCCGGGACTAGCTCCCGGGGAGCTGTTTTTT.

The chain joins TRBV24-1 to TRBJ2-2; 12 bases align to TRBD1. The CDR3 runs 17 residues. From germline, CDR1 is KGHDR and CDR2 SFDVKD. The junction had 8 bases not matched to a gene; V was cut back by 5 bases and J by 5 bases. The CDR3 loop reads CATSALGQGAQTGELFF. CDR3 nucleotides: TGTGCCACCAGTGCCCTGGGACAGGGGGCTCAGACCGGGGAGCTGTTTTTT.

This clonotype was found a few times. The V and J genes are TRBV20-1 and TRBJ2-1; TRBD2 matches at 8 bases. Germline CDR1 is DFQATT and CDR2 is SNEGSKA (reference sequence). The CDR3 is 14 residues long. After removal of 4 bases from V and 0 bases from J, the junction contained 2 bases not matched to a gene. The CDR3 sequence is CSAILAGSYNEQFF. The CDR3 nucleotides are TGCAGTGCTATTCTAGCGGGCTCCTACAATGAGCAGTTCTTC.

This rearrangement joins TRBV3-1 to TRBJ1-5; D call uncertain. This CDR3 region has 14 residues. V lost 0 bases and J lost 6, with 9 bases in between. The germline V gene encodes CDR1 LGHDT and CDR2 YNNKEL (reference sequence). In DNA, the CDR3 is TGTGCCAGCAGCCAAGAGGCCGTAAGTCAGCCCCAGCATTTT. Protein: CASSQEAVSQPQHF.